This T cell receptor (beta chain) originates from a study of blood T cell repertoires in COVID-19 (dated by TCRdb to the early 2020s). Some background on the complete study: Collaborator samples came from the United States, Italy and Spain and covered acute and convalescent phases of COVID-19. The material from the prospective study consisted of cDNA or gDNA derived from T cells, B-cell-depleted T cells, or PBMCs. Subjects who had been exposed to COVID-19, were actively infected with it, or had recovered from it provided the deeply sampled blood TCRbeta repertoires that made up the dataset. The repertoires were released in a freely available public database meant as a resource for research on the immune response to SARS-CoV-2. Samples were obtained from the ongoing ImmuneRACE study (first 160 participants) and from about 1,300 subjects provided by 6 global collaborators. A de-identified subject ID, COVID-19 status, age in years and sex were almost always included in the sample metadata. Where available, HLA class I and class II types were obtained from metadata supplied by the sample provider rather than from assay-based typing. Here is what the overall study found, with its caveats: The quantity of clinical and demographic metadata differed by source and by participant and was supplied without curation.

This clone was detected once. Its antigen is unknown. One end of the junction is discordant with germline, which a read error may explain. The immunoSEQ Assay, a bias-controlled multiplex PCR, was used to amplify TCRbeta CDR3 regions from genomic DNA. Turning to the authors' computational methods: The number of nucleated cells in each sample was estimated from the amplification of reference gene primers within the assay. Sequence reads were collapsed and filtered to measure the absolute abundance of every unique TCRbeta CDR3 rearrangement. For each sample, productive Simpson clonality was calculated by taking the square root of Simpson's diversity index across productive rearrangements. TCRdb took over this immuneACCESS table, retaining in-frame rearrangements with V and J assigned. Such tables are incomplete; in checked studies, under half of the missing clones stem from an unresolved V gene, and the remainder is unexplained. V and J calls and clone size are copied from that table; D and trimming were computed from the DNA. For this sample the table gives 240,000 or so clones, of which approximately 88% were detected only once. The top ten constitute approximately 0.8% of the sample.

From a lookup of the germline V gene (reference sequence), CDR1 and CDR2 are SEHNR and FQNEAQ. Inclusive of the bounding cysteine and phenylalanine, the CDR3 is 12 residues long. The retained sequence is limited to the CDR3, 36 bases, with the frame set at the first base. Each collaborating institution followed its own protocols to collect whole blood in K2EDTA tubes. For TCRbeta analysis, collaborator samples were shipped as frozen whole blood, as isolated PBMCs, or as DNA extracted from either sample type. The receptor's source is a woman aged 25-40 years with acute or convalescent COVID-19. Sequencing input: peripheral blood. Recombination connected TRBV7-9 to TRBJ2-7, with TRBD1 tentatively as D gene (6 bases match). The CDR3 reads CASSLALQGFFF. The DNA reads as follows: TGTGCCAGCAGCTTAGCGTTACAGGGTTTTTTCTTC.